The clone carrying this TCR beta chain was seen a handful of times. No antigen is known for it. The sample belongs to a study of vaccination and CD4 T cells after COVID-19. Study-wide background: The post-COVID sampling time was a median about 100 days after diagnosis, ranging from 35 to 161. Cells were stimulated with overlapping spike peptide pools from SARS-CoV-2, HCoV-NL63, HCoV-OC43 and HCoV-229E.

Cultured CD4+ T cells had their DNA profiled by the Oncomine TCR Beta short-read assay. Using its own MiXCR run on the PCR reads, TCRdb lists one record per CDR3 protein. The table lists approximately 11,000 distinct CDR3 sequences, approximately 70% of them singletons. Stated treatment: approximately 10-day PBMC culture with coronavirus spike peptide pools or control peptides (ViraFEST assay). ViraFEST enlarged antigen-specific T cell populations with peptide pools and afterwards sequenced TCRs. IL-2 (approximately 10 IU/ml) and peptide pools (about 9 ug/ml) were added to cultures of approximately 2 million PBMCs per well. Trimming pared 5 bases from V and 2 bases from J, leaving 17 bases between. Germline loops: CDR1 MNHEY, CDR2 SVGEGT. The CDR3 is 16 residues long.

The chain combines TRBV6-2 or TRBV6-3 with TRBJ2-3; maybe TRBD2 (6 bases). The clonotype comes from a human donor who had recovered from COVID-19. Material for sequencing was CD4+ T cells from blood, cultured in vitro. The CDR3 loop reads CASSKNTGTFTDTQYF. The CDR3 region has the DNA TGTGCCAGCAGTAAAAATACCGGGACTTTCACAGATACGCAGTATTTT.